This T cell receptor (beta chain) originates from a study of technical replicates of blood from several donors. The CDR3 totals 16 residues. Looked up from germline, CDR1 is MDHEN and CDR2 is SYDVKM. With 3 bases removed from V and 0 bases from J, the gap between germline ends came to 15 bases. Clones were sequenced by immunoSEQ multiplex PCR, and TCRdb holds only the in-frame ones, with some missing. The sample shows 60,000 to 90,000 clones, roughly 94% of them seen only once. Input material: T cells isolated from PBMCs. The receptor comes from a human donor in good health. The chain recombines TRBV28 with TRBJ2-7, with D maybe TRBD2 (5 bases). CDR3 DNA sequence: TGTGCCAGCAGTTTGGCTTCGAGTGGGAGCTCCTACGAGCAGTACTTC. Residues: CASSLASSGSSYEQYF.